The T cell receptor beta chain described here comes from a study of T-cell memory formation after mild COVID-19. Study-wide points: Second-wave clones reaching peak frequency on day 37 lacked confirmed SARS-CoV-2 specificity.

V lost 5 bases and J 1 base, leaving 17 bases between the germline ends. Germline values: CDR1 SGHRS, CDR2 YFSETQ. The CDR3 is made up of 16 amino acids. Barcoded TCR alpha and TCR beta cDNA libraries with UMIs came from 5'RACE using constant-segment primers. Each CDR3 protein gets one entry after TCRdb re-called the 5' RACE reads with MiXCR. This sample carries about 160,000 distinct CDR3 sequences, roughly 28% of them seen once, and the ten largest clones take about 12%. On this clonotype: As yet, its antigen is unknown.

The source of this sequence is an adult woman who had mild COVID-19 (a few samples of this study predate the infection). Cell type and time point are not known. Sequenced input: PBMCs or a T cell subset sorted from them (not recorded which). The rearrangement uses TRBV5-1 and TRBJ2-3; tentatively, D is TRBD1 (5 bases). The CDR3 region has the DNA TGCGCCAGCAGTTCGATACCCTTGACAGGCACAGATACGCAGTATTTT. Translated, it gives CASSSIPLTGTDTQYF.